The 31 T cell receptor beta chains below were found in one sample sequenced in a study of T cell responses to AZD1222 COVID-19 vaccine. Repertoires were generated with immunoSEQ multiplex PCR, while TCRdb's copy carries only in-frame clones and drops some. Of some 110,000 clones listed, approximately 90% are singletons. The material was peripheral blood, obtained 28 days after the second AZD1222 dose. These receptors all come from an adult who received the AZD1222 COVID-19 vaccine.

For the CDR3, the DNA is TGCAGCGTTGAACTGGTAGCGAATAGCGAGCAGTACTTC. Protein: CSVELVANSEQYF. The chain joins TRBV29-1 to TRBJ2-7; the D gene is possibly TRBD2 (5 bases). The CDR3 runs to 13 residues. Trimming stripped 2 bases from V and 6 bases from J, with 14 bases between. CDR1 is SQVTM and CDR2 is ANQGSEA in the germline V gene.

The rearrangement links TRBV30 to TRBJ2-7; 9 nucleotides agree with TRBD1. V lost 2 bases and J lost 12; bases outside the gene matches: 8. Germline CDR1 reads GTSNPN; CDR2 reads SVGIG (reference sequence). The CDR3 runs to 12 residues. DNA of the CDR3: TGTGCCTGGAGTTCCCAACAGGGGGCGGCGTACTTC. Translated, it gives CAWSSQQGAAYF.

This clone was counted a single time. This rearrangement joins TRBV5-5 to TRBJ2-7; 8 nucleotides line up with TRBD1. There are 14 residues in the CDR3. V shed 3 bases and J 6 bases; nucleotides not matched to a gene: 8. Germline CDR1 reads SGHKS; CDR2 reads YYEKEE (reference sequence). The CDR3 DNA sequence: TGTGCCAGCAGCTCCGGACAGGGCCGCGGCGAGCAGTACTTC. Protein: CASSSGQGRGEQYF.

The rearrangement joins TRBV13 to TRBJ2-2; no definite D call. Germline V gene sequence: CDR1 PRHDT, CDR2 FYEKMQ (reference sequence). V lost 5 bases to trimming and J lost 1 base, with 8 bases between them. There are 14 residues in the CDR3. The chain's CDR3 is CASSPKMNTGELFF. Here the CDR3 DNA reads TGTGCCAGCAGCCCCAAGATGAACACCGGGGAGCTGTTTTTT.

The chain couples TRBV29-1 to TRBJ1-3, with unresolved D. Germline V gene lookup returns CDR1 SQVTM and CDR2 ANQGSEA. The V gene lost 4 bases and the J gene lost 0 bases, with 7 bases spanning the gap. This CDR3 region has 13 residues. The CDR3 region is CSVGDFSGNTIYF. DNA of the CDR3: TGCAGCGTTGGCGATTTCTCTGGAAACACCATATATTTT.

CDR3 in DNA: TGCAGTGCTAGTTCCGGCGGGGGGACCGGAGAGACCCAGTACTTC. Encoded protein: CSASSGGGTGETQYF. The chain combines TRBV20-1 with TRBJ2-5, with 8 nucleotides matching TRBD2. Germline V gene lookup returns CDR1 DFQATT and CDR2 SNEGSKA (reference sequence). This CDR3 is 15 amino acids long. V lost 3 bases and J lost 4; bases outside the gene matches: 10.

The chain recombines TRBV5-1 with TRBJ1-5; TRBD1 aligns across 8 bases. Trimming cost V 4 bases and J 5 bases; bases outside gene matches: 5. The length of the CDR3 is 14 residues. Germline V gene data show CDR1 as SGHRS and CDR2 as YFSETQ. The CDR3 sequence is CASSTGQGDQPQHF. In DNA, the CDR3 is TGCGCCAGCAGCACCGGACAGGGCGATCAGCCCCAGCATTTT.

In DNA, the CDR3 is TGTGCCAGCAACGTGTATGGGGGAAGGGACACTGAAGCTTTCTTT. As protein: CASNVYGGRDTEAFF. The chain links TRBV5-8 to TRBJ1-1; maybe TRBD1 (5 bases). The CDR3 has 15 amino acids. CDR1 and CDR2 (germline): SGHTS, YDEGEE. V lost 6 bases and J 3 bases, leaving 18 bases between the germline ends.

The chain uses TRBV3-1 (or the pseudogene TRBV3-2) and TRBJ1-2; D call uncertain. Germline V gene data show CDR1 as LGHDT and CDR2 as YNNKEL (reference sequence). The length of the CDR3 is 14 residues. Trimming cost V 1 base and J 1 base, with 7 bases left between them. The CDR3 here is CASSQGHLNYGYTF. CDR3 DNA: TGTGCCAGCAGCCAAGGACACCTTAACTATGGCTACACCTTC.

The J gene is TRBJ2-4, the V gene TRBV6-5; 10 bases align to TRBD1. V trimming: 5 bases; J trimming: 5 bases; junction bases outside the gene matches: 6. CDR1 is MNHEY, CDR2 SVGAGI, per germline. The CDR3 spans 15 residues. CDR3 amino acids: CASSKPGTGENIQYF. CDR3 in DNA: TGTGCCAGCAGTAAACCCGGGACAGGGGAAAACATTCAGTACTTC.

This chain connects TRBV2 to TRBJ2-1, with 12 bases aligning to TRBD2. Looked up from germline, CDR1 is SNHLY and CDR2 is FYNNEI. After removal of 6 bases from V and 7 bases from J, the junction contained 4 bases not matched to a gene. The CDR3 covers 14 residues. The CDR3, as DNA: TGTGCCAGCAGGACTAGCGGGAGTAGGAATGAGCAGTTCTTC. This sequence encodes CASRTSGSRNEQFF.

The V and J genes are TRBV28 and TRBJ1-1, with a possible D match to TRBD1 (5 bases). Germline loops: CDR1 MDHEN, CDR2 SYDVKM. This CDR3 contains 13 residues. The V end lost 8 bases, the J end lost 1 base, and 11 bases lay between the germline ends. The CDR3 loop reads CASGLTGNTEAFF. The CDR3 nucleotides are TGTGCCAGCGGACTCACAGGGAACACTGAAGCTTTCTTT.

CDR3 sequence reads: CASSLKRGGGNTIYF. CDR3 nucleotide sequence: TGTGCCAGCAGCTTGAAAAGAGGGGGAGGAAACACCATATATTTT. V is TRBV5-7 and J is TRBJ1-3, with a weak D call TRBD1 (6 bases). TRBV5-7 is identified as an open reading frame with a role that is uncertain. V lost 1 base and J lost 4, with 12 bases in between. The CDR3 loop spans 15 amino acids.

V usage is TRBV7-9 and J usage is TRBJ1-4; 9 nucleotides align to TRBD1. There are 18 residues in the CDR3. Trimming at V came to 4 bases and at J to 3 bases, leaving 12 bases not matched to a gene. The germline V gene has CDR1 SEHNR and CDR2 FQNEAQ (reference sequence). In nucleotides, the CDR3 is TGTGCCAGCAGCTCGGGAGCCGGGACAGGGATGGCTAATGAAAAACTGTTTTTT. Translating gives CASSSGAGTGMANEKLFF.

V and J are TRBV27 and TRBJ2-5, with 8 bases that match TRBD2. The CDR3 is 14 residues long. The V gene end was trimmed by 5 bases and the J gene end by 2 bases; junction bases not matched to a gene: 4. In germline, CDR1 is MNHEY, CDR2 SMNVEV (reference sequence). CDR3 protein: CASSAGGGQETQYF. CDR3 in DNA: TGTGCCAGCAGTGCGGGAGGAGGACAAGAGACCCAGTACTTC.

This clone was observed once. The chain recombines TRBV5-4 with TRBJ2-5; D may be TRBD1 or TRBD2 (5 bases each). The CDR3 totals 14 residues. V lost 5 bases and J 6 bases, leaving 17 bases between the germline ends. The germline V gene encodes CDR1 SGHNT and CDR2 YYREEE (reference sequence). The CDR3 protein is CASSYGRDGQTQYF. The CDR3 DNA reads as TGTGCCAGCAGTTACGGACGGGACGGGCAGACCCAGTACTTC.

V is TRBV7-9 and J is TRBJ1-2; D is ambiguous. The CDR3 has 13 amino acids. Trimming pared 3 bases from V and 6 bases from J, leaving 11 bases between. Germline V CDR1 and CDR2: SEHNR, FQNEAQ (reference sequence). The CDR3 loop is CASSLPASNGYTF. For the CDR3, the DNA is TGTGCCAGCAGCTTGCCCGCTTCAAATGGCTACACCTTC.

This rearrangement joins TRBV6-5 to TRBJ2-5; 11 bases line up with TRBD1. The germline V gene has CDR1 MNHEY and CDR2 SVGAGI. V was pared by 5 bases and J by 4 bases, with 6 bases of the junction left unmatched. The CDR3 runs 15 residues. CDR3: CASSQTGTGGETQYF. DNA for the CDR3: TGTGCCAGCAGTCAAACCGGGACAGGGGGAGAGACCCAGTACTTC.

The chain couples TRBV7-9 to TRBJ2-7; D unresolved. The CDR3 consists of 13 residues. Germline assignment: CDR1 SEHNR and CDR2 FQNEAQ (reference sequence). V lost 5 bases and J 9 bases, leaving 17 bases between the germline ends. CDR3 in DNA: TGTGCCAGCAGCCTTATACAAGGTGTTAGGCAGTACTTC. This gives the protein CASSLIQGVRQYF.

The chain uses TRBV25-1 and TRBJ2-5, with D uncertain. The ends were cut back, 6 bases at V and 1 base at J, with 12 bases in the middle. The CDR3 is 14 residues long. CDR1 is MGHDK, CDR2 SYGVNS, per germline. The CDR3 DNA reads TGTGCCAGCAGACCCAGGTTTACCCAAGAGACCCAGTACTTC. It specifies CASRPRFTQETQYF.

This clone was recorded a few times. This rearrangement joins TRBV7-3 to TRBJ2-1; 10 positions agree with TRBD2. V gave up 1 base and J gave up 6 bases; unmatched junction bases: 3. The CDR3 covers 15 residues. CDR1 is SGHTA, CDR2 FQGTGA, per germline. CDR3 loop: CASSLSLAGANEQFF. DNA for the CDR3: TGTGCCAGCAGCTTAAGTCTAGCGGGGGCCAATGAGCAGTTCTTC.

This chain uses TRBV27 with TRBJ2-7; D is unresolved. The CDR3 loop spans 13 amino acids. CDR1 and CDR2 from the germline V gene are MNHEY and SMNVEV (reference sequence). Trimming left V 3 bases short and J 2 bases short, with 8 bases between. The CDR3 nucleotides read TGTGCCAGCAGTTTCACGGCCACCTACGAGCAGTACTTC. It yields the protein CASSFTATYEQYF.

The chain is built from TRBV20-1 and TRBJ2-1, with D hard to call. Trimming left V 6 bases short and J 5 bases short, with 5 bases between. Looked up from germline, CDR1 is DFQATT and CDR2 is SNEGSKA (reference sequence). The CDR3 has 10 residues. CDR3 nucleotide sequence: TGCAGTGCCCGAAACAATGAGCAGTTCTTC. Translating gives CSARNNEQFF.

The chain combines TRBV4-3 with TRBJ2-7; D may correspond to TRBD1 or TRBD2 (7 bases each). The CDR3 extends over 20 amino acids. Germline CDR1 is LGHNA and CDR2 is YSLEER. Trimming removed 0 bases at V and 1 base at J, with 25 bases between. As DNA, the CDR3 is TGCGCCAGCAGCCAAGATGGGGTTAGGGAGGGGGCGACCTTTTCCTACGAGCAGTACTTC. This sequence encodes CASSQDGVREGATFSYEQYF.

The V gene is TRBV6-1, the J gene TRBJ1-6; no definite D call. There are 15 residues in the CDR3. The germline V gene has CDR1 MNHNS and CDR2 SASEGT. Trimming left V 2 bases short and J 9 bases short, with 14 bases between. In DNA, the CDR3 is TGTGCCAGCAGTGAATTGGAGGGAGTCGGTTCACCCCTCCACTTT. Translated, it gives CASSELEGVGSPLHF.

The V gene is TRBV7-6, the J gene TRBJ2-7; 12 bases are a match to TRBD1. J lost 3 bases, V lost 4 bases, and 4 bases had no gene match. Germline assignment: CDR1 SGHVS and CDR2 FNYEAQ. The CDR3 contains 15 residues. In DNA form, the CDR3 reads TGTGCCAGCAGCTCGGGACAGGGGGCGGTCTACGAGCAGTACTTC. This encodes CASSSGQGAVYEQYF.

This clone has more than one count but fewer than ten. This rearrangement joins TRBV6-4 to TRBJ2-2; D might be TRBD2 (5 bases). V was clipped by 3 bases and J by 7 bases, with 15 bases between them. CDR3 length equals 15 residues. Per the germline V gene, CDR1 is MRHNA and CDR2 is SNTAGT. The CDR3 DNA follows: TGTGCCAGCAGTGAGCACTCCGGGAATAGCGGGGAGCTGTTTTTT. This translates into CASSEHSGNSGELFF.

CDR3 residues: CASSHSLTAQGEQYF. In nucleotides, the CDR3 is TGTGCCAGCAGCCACAGCCTTACGGCTCAGGGCGAGCAGTACTTC. This rearrangement joins TRBV7-8 to TRBJ2-7; weak D call: TRBD1 (5 bases). This CDR3 region has 15 residues. With 5 bases removed from V and 6 bases from J, the gap between germline ends came to 20 bases. The germline CDR1 and CDR2 sequences are SGHVS and FQNEAQ.

This rearrangement joins TRBV10-3 to TRBJ2-3, with D unclear. The CDR3 is made up of 12 amino acids. Per the germline V gene, CDR1 is ENHRY and CDR2 is SYGVKD. V lost 6 bases, J lost 0 bases, and 4 bases lay in between. The CDR3: CAISGSTDTQYF. The CDR3 nucleotides are TGTGCCATCAGCGGCAGCACAGATACGCAGTATTTT.

The chain couples TRBV7-8 to TRBJ1-5, with D uncertain. This CDR3 has 14 residues. Germline V gene lookup returns CDR1 SGHVS and CDR2 FQNEAQ. Trimming stripped 1 base from V and 3 bases from J, with 7 bases between. Here the CDR3 reads CASSLGAVNQPQHF. In nucleotides, the CDR3 is TGTGCCAGCAGCTTAGGGGCAGTCAATCAGCCCCAGCATTTT.

The V gene is TRBV6-5, the J gene TRBJ1-4; 10 positions match TRBD1. Per germline, CDR1 MNHEY and CDR2 SVGAGI. V gave up 6 bases and J gave up 8 bases; unmatched junction bases: 6. The CDR3 has 14 amino acids. CDR3 amino acids: CASRLTGGKEKLFF. In DNA, the CDR3 is TGTGCCAGCAGGTTGACAGGGGGCAAGGAAAAACTGTTTTTT.